The 7 T cell receptor beta chains below were found in one sample sequenced in a study of identical twins. TCRdb reprocessed the 5' RACE reads via MiXCR and lists one record per CDR3 protein. Of 500,000 to 550,000 distinct CDR3 sequences listed, about 20% were seen once; the top ten hold around 0.5%. These data were also filed under a second study, of yellow fever vaccine responses in identical twins.

The specimen was CD4+ T cells sorted from blood. The source is a woman between 18 and 29 years old in good health.

The V and J genes are TRBV20-1 and TRBJ2-7, with a possible D match to TRBD2 (5 bases). V was cut by 6 bases and J by 9 bases, with 15 bases left in between. Germline values: CDR1 DFQATT, CDR2 SNEGSKA (reference sequence). The CDR3 totals 11 residues. The CDR3 region has the DNA TGCAGTGCGGACTGGGCTGAACGGCAGTACGTC. Residues: CSADWAERQYV.

This rearrangement joins TRBV12-3 or TRBV12-4 to TRBJ2-7, with D possibly matching TRBD1 (7 bases). The CDR3 is 15 residues long. V was shortened by 5 bases and J by 3 bases, with 17 bases between the two germline ends. CDR3 loop: CASSLNQGGRYEQYF. The CDR3 DNA sequence: TGTGCCAGCAGTCTAAACCAGGGGGGCCGCTACGAGCAGTACTTC.

This clonotype occurred a few times. The rearrangement joins TRBV7-9 to TRBJ2-3; 7 bases agree with TRBD2. CDR1 is SEHNR and CDR2 is FQNEAQ in the germline V gene (reference sequence). CDR3 size: 16 residues. With V trimmed by 3 bases and J by 4 bases, 10 bases remained unmatched. The CDR3 here is CASSLLAAGDADTQYF. CDR3 nucleotide sequence: TGTGCCAGCAGCTTGTTGGCGGCGGGGGATGCAGATACGCAGTATTTT.

The rearrangement joins TRBV7-8 to TRBJ2-1; 9 bases agree with TRBD2. The trim removed 3 bases at V and 4 bases at J, leaving 7 bases unmatched. The CDR3 has 16 residues. Germline CDR1 SGHVS, CDR2 FQNEAQ. CDR3 loop: CASSLGGRAEYNEQFF. CDR3 sequence (DNA): TGTGCCAGCAGCTTGGGCGGGAGGGCCGAATACAATGAGCAGTTCTTC.

This clonotype was counted at least ten times. The chain links TRBV29-1 to TRBJ1-1; D uncertain. The germline CDR1 and CDR2 sequences are SQVTM and ANQGSEA. Trimming removed 3 bases at V and 0 bases at J, with 8 bases between. The CDR3 spans 13 residues. In DNA form, the CDR3 reads TGCAGCGTTGAGGGCAGGATGAACACTGAAGCTTTCTTT. It is translated as CSVEGRMNTEAFF.

This clonotype showed up many times. V gene TRBV20-1 combines with J gene TRBJ2-3, with 7 nucleotides matching TRBD2. This CDR3 comprises 12 residues. V shed 6 bases, J shed 1 base, and the junction held 1 base outside the gene matches. Germline V CDR1 and CDR2: DFQATT, SNEGSKA (reference sequence). This CDR3 reads CSAGGGTDTQYF. DNA for the CDR3: TGCAGTGCGGGGGGGGGCACAGATACGCAGTATTTT.

This clonotype occurred a few times. The chain recombines TRBV6-1 with TRBJ2-1; TRBD2 aligns across 12 bases. The CDR3 loop spans 19 amino acids. Germline CDR1 reads MNHNS; CDR2 reads SASEGT. V was pared by 6 bases and J by 0 bases, with 12 bases of the junction left unmatched. The CDR3 sequence is CASSTGTSGLMSSYNEQFF. The DNA for the CDR3 is TGTGCCAGCAGCACCGGGACTAGCGGGTTAATGAGCTCCTACAATGAGCAGTTCTTC.